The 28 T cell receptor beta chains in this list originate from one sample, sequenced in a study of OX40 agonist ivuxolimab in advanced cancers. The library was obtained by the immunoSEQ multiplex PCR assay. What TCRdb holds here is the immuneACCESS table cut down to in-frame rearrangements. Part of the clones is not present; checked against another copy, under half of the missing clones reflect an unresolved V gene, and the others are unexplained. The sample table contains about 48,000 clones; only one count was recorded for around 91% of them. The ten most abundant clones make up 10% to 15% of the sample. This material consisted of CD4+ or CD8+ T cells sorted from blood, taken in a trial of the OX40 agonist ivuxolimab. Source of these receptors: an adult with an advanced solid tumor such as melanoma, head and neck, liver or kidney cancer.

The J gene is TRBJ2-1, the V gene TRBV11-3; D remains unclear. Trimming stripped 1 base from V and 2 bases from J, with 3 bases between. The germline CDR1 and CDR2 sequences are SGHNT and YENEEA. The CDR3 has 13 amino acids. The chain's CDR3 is CASSLGTYNEQFF. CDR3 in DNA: TGTGCCAGCAGCTTAGGGACCTACAATGAGCAGTTCTTC.

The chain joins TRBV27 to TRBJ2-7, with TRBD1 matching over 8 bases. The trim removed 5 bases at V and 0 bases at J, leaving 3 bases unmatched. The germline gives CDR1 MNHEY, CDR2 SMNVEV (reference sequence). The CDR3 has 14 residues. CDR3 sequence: CASSTTGVSYEQYF. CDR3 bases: TGTGCCAGCAGTACGACAGGGGTCTCCTACGAGCAGTACTTC.

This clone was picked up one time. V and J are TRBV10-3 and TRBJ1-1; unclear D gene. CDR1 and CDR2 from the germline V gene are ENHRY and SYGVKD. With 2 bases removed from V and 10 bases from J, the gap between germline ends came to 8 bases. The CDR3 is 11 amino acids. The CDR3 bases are TGTGCCATCAGTGAGGGGGTTGTAGCTTTCTTT. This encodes CAISEGVVAFF.

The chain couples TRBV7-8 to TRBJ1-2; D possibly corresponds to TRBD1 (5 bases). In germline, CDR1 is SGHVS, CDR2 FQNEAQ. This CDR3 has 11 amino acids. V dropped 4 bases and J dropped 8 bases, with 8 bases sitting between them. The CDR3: CASSSQGGYTF. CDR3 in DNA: TGTGCCAGCAGCTCCCAGGGCGGCTACACCTTC.

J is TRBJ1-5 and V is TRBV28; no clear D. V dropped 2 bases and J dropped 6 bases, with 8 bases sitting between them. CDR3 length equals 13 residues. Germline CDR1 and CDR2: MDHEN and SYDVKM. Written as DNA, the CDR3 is TGTGCCAGCAGTTTACCTCTTGGTCAGCCCCAGCATTTT. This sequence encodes CASSLPLGQPQHF.

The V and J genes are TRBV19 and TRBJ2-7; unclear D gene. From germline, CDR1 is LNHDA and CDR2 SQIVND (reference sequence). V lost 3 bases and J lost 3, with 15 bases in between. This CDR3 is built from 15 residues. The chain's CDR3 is CASSIDKSSLYEQYF. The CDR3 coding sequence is TGTGCCAGTAGTATCGACAAGTCCAGCCTCTACGAGCAGTACTTC.

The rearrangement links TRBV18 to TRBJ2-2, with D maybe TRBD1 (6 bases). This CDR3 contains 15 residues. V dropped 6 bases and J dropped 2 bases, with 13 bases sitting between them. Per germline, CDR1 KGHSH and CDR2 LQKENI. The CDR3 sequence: CASSPDSYNTGELFF. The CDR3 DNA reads TGTGCCAGCTCCCCGGACAGCTACAACACCGGGGAGCTGTTTTTT.

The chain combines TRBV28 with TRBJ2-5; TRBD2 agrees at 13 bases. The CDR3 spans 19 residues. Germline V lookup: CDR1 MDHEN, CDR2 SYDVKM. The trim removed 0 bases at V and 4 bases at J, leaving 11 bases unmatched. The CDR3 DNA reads TGTGCCAGCAGTTTATGGTCACTAGCGGGGGGGCCCTTAGTAGAGACCCAGTACTTC. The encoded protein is CASSLWSLAGGPLVETQYF.

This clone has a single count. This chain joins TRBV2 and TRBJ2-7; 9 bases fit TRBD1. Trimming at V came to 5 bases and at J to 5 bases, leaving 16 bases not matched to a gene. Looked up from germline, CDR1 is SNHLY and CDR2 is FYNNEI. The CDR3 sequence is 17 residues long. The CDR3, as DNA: TGTGCCAGCAGTCCGGGCGACAGGGGGGGGCTTCAGGACGAGCAGTACTTC. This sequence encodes CASSPGDRGGLQDEQYF. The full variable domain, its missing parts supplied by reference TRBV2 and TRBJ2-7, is EPEVTQTPSHQVTQMGQEVILRCVPISNHLYFYWYRQILGQKVEFLVSFYNNEISEKSEIFDDQFSVERPDGSNFTLKIRSTKLEDSAMYFCASSPGDRGGLQDEQYFGPGTRLTVT.

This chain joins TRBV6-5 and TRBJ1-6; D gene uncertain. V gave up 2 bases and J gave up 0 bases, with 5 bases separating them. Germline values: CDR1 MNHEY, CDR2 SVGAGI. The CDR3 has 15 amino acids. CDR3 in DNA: TGTGCCAGCAGTTACACAGACTCCTATAATTCACCCCTCCACTTT. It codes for CASSYTDSYNSPLHF.

CDR3 DNA sequence: TGTGCCAGCAGTCCCGAGACAGTTGCGGGGCAAGAGACCCAGTACTTC. Its protein product is CASSPETVAGQETQYF. V and J are TRBV28 and TRBJ2-5; D perhaps matches TRBD2 (6 bases). CDR3 length: 16 amino acids. Deletions cut 5 bases from V and 2 bases from J, with 18 bases between. CDR1 and CDR2 (germline): MDHEN, SYDVKM.

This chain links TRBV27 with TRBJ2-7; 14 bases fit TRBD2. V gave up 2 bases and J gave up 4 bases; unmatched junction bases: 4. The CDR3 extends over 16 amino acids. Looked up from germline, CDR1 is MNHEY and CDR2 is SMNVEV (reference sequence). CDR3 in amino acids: CASSLDGTSGSYEQYF. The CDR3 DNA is TGTGCCAGCAGTTTAGACGGGACTAGCGGGAGTTACGAGCAGTACTTC.

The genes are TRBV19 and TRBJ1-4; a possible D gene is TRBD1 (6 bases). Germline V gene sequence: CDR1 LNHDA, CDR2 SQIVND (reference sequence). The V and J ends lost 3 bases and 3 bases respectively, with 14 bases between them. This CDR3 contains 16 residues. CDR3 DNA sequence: TGTGCCAGTAGTATCGCGGGGGCTTGGCCTAATGAAAAACTGTTTTTT. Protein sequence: CASSIAGAWPNEKLFF.

The CDR3 DNA sequence: TGTGCCAGCAGCGCTAGCGGGAGGGCTGGCGGGGAGCTGTTTTTT. Its translation is CASSASGRAGGELFF. V gene TRBV9 combines with J gene TRBJ2-2; the match to TRBD2 covers 12 bases. V lost 3 bases and J lost 7; bases outside the gene matches: 4. The V gene's germline CDR1 is SGDLS and CDR2 YYNGEE. The CDR3 has 15 residues. The whole variable domain, filled in from reference TRBV9 and TRBJ2-2, reads DSGVTQTPKHLITATGQRVTLRCSPRSGDLSVYWYQQSLDQGLQFLIQYYNGEERAKGNILERFSAQQFPDLHSELNLSSLELGDSALYFCASSASGRAGGELFFGEGSRLTVL.

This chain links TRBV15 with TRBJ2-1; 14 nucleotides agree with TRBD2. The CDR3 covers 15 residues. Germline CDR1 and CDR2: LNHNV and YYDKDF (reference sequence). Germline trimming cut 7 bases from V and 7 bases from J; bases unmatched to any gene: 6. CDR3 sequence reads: CATNIGTSGSNEQFF. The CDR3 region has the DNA TGTGCCACCAACATTGGGACTAGCGGGAGTAATGAGCAGTTCTTC.

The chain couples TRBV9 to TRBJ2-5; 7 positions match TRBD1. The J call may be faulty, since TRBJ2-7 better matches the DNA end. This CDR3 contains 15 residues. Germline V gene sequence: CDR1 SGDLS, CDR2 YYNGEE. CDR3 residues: CASSPGQAPRTEQYF. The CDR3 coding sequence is TGTGCCAGCAGCCCAGGACAGGCCCCCCGGACCGAGCAGTACTTC.

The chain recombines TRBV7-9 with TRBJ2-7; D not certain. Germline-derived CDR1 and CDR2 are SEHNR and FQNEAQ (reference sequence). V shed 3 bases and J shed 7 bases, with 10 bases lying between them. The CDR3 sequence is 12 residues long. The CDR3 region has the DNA TGTGCCAGCAGCTTGGTCGGGTGGGAGCAGTACTTC. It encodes CASSLVGWEQYF.

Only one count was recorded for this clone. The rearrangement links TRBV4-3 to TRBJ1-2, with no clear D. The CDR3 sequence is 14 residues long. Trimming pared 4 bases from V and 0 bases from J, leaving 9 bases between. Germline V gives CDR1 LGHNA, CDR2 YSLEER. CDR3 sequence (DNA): TGCGCCAGCAGCCCGAACCTAGCTAACTATGGCTACACCTTC. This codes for CASSPNLANYGYTF.

The CDR3 DNA sequence: TGTGCCAGCAGTTTTCAGGGCTCCCGGGGGCTCCTATACAATGAGCAGTTCTTC. It is translated as CASSFQGSRGLLYNEQFF. This chain links TRBV27 with TRBJ2-1; D is possibly TRBD1 or TRBD2 (6 bases each). Per the germline V gene, CDR1 is MNHEY and CDR2 is SMNVEV (reference sequence). V lost 3 bases and J lost 4, with 22 bases in between. The CDR3 is 18 residues long.

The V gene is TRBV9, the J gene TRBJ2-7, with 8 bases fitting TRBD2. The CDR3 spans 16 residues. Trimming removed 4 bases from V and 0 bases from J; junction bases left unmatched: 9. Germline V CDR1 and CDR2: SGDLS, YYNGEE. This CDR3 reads CASSSPQAGVSYEQYF. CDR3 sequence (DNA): TGTGCCAGCAGCTCACCCCAAGCGGGGGTCTCCTACGAGCAGTACTTC. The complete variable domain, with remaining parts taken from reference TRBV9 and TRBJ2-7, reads DSGVTQTPKHLITATGQRVTLRCSPRSGDLSVYWYQQSLDQGLQFLIQYYNGEERAKGNILERFSAQQFPDLHSELNLSSLELGDSALYFCASSSPQAGVSYEQYFGPGTRLTVT.

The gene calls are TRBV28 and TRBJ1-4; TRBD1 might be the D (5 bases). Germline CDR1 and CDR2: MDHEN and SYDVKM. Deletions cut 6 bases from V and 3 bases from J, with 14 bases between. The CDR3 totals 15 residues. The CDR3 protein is CASRGFSGSNEKLFF. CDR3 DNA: TGTGCCAGCAGGGGGTTTTCAGGGTCTAATGAAAAACTGTTTTTT.

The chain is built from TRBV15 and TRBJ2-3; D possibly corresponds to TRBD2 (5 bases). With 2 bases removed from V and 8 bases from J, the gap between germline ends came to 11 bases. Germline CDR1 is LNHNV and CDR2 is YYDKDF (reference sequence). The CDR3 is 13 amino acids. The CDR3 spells CATSRTTSGTQYF. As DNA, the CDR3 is TGTGCCACCAGCAGAACAACTAGTGGTACGCAGTATTTT.

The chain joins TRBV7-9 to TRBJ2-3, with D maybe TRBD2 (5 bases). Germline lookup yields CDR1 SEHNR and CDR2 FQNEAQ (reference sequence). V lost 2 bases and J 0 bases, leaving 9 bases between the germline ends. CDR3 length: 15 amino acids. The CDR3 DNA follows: TGTGCCAGCAGCTTATGGCGCGGGAGCACAGATACGCAGTATTTT. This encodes CASSLWRGSTDTQYF.

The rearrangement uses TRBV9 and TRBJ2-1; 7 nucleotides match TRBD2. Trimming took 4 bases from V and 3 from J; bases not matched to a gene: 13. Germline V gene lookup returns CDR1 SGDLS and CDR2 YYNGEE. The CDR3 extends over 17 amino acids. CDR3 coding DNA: TGTGCCAGCAGCTCCCCAAGGGAGGGACCGAACTACAATGAGCAGTTCTTC. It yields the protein CASSSPREGPNYNEQFF. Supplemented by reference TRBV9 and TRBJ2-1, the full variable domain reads DSGVTQTPKHLITATGQRVTLRCSPRSGDLSVYWYQQSLDQGLQFLIQYYNGEERAKGNILERFSAQQFPDLHSELNLSSLELGDSALYFCASSSPREGPNYNEQFFGPGTRLTVL.

The CDR3 spells CSVLTSGLYNEQFF. CDR3 in DNA: TGCAGCGTTCTGACTAGCGGGCTGTACAATGAGCAGTTCTTC. V usage is TRBV29-1 and J usage is TRBJ2-1, with TRBD2 matching over 10 bases. V lost 5 bases to trimming and J lost 4 bases; unmatched junction nucleotides: 5. Germline V gives CDR1 SQVTM, CDR2 ANQGSEA. The CDR3 is 14 residues long.

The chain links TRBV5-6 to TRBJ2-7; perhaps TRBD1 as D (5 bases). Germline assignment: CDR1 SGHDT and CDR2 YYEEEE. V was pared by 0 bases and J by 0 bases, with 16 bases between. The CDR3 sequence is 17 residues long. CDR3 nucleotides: TGTGCCAGCAGCTTGGTCATAGGACAAGGAATCTCCTACGAGCAGTACTTC. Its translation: CASSLVIGQGISYEQYF.

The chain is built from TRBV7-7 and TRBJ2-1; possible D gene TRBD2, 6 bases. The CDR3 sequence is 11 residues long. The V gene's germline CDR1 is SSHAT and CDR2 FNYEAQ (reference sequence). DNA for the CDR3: TGTGCTATCGGGGGTGGGGATGAGCAGTTCTTC. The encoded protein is CAIGGGDEQFF.

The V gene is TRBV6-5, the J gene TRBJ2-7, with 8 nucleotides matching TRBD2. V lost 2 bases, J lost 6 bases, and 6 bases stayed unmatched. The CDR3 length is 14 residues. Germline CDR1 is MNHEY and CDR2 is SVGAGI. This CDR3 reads CASSYVRGATEQYF. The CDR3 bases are TGTGCCAGCAGTTACGTGCGGGGGGCGACCGAGCAGTACTTC.